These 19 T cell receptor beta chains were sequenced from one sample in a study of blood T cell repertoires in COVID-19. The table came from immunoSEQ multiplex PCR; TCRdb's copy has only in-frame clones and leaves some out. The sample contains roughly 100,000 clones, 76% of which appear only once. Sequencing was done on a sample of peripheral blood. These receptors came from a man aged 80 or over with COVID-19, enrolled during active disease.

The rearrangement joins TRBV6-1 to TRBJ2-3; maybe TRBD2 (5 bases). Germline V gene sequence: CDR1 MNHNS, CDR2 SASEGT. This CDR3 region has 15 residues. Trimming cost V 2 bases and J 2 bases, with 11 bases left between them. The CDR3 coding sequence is TGTGCCAGCAGTGAACGGGATCTATACACAGATACGCAGTATTTT. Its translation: CASSERDLYTDTQYF.

This CDR3 reads CASRRTGGRVRSYNSPLHF. CDR3 in DNA: TGTGCCAGCAGACGGACAGGGGGCCGGGTTCGGTCCTATAATTCACCCCTCCACTTT. The chain is built from TRBV28 and TRBJ1-6; the match to TRBD1 covers 11 bases. CDR1 MDHEN and CDR2 SYDVKM come from the germline V gene. The V and J ends lost 6 bases and 1 base, in that order; junction bases with no gene match: 11. The CDR3 covers 19 residues.

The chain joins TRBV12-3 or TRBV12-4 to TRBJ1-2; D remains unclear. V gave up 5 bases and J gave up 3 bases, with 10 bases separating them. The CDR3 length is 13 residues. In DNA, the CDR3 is TGTGCCAGCAGTACGAGACGGGACTATGGCTACACCTTC. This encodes CASSTRRDYGYTF.

CDR3 nucleotides: TGTGCCAGCAGCGTATCCAGGAACTATGGCTACACCTTC. It translates to CASSVSRNYGYTF. The V call is TRBV9, the J call TRBJ1-2; no reliable D call. V shed 1 base and J shed 2 bases, with 6 bases lying between them. Per the germline V gene, CDR1 is SGDLS and CDR2 is YYNGEE. This CDR3 is 13 amino acids long.

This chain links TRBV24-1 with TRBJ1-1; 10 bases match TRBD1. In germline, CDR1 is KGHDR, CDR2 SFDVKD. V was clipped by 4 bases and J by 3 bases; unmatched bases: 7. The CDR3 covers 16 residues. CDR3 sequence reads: CATSETPGQGYTEAFF. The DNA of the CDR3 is TGTGCCACCAGTGAAACGCCGGGACAGGGGTACACTGAAGCTTTCTTT.

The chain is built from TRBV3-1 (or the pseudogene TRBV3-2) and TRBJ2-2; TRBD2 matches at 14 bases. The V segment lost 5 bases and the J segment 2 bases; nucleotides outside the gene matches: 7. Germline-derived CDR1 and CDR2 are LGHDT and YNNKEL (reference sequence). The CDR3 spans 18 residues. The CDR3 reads CASSIRLAGGLNTGELFF. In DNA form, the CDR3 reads TGTGCCAGCAGCATCCGACTAGCGGGAGGGCTTAACACCGGGGAGCTGTTTTTT.

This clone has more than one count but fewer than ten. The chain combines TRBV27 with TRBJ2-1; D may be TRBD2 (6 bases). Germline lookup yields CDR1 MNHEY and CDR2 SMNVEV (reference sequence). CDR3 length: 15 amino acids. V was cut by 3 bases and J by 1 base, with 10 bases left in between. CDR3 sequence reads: CASSLSSASYNEQFF. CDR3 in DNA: TGTGCCAGCAGTTTGTCTAGCGCATCCTACAATGAGCAGTTCTTC.

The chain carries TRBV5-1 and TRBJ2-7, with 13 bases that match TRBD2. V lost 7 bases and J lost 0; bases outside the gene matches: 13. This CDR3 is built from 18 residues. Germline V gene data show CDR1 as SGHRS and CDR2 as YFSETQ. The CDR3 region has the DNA TGCGCCAGCGGGACCGCCGGGACTAGCGGGGAAAGCTCCTACGAGCAGTACTTC. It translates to CASGTAGTSGESSYEQYF.

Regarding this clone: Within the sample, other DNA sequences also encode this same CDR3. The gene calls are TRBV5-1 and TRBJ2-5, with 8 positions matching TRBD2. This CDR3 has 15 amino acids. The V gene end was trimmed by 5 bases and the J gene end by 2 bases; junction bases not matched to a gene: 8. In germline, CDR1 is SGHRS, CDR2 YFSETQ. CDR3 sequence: CASRLSGGGQETQYF. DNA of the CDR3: TGCGCCAGCAGGCTGAGCGGGGGCGGGCAAGAGACCCAGTACTTC.

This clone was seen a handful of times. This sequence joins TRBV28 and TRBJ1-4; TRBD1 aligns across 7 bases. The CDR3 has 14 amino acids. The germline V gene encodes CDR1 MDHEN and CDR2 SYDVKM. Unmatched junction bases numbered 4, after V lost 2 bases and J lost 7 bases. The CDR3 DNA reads TGTGCCAGCAGTTTACCCGGGACAGTTGAAAAACTGTTTTTT. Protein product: CASSLPGTVEKLFF.

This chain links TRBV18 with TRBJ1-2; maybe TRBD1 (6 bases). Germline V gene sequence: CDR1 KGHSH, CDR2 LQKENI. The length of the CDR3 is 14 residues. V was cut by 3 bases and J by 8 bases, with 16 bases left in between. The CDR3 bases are TGTGCCAGCTCACCCCAGGGGATAGAGTACGGCTACACCTTC. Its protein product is CASSPQGIEYGYTF.

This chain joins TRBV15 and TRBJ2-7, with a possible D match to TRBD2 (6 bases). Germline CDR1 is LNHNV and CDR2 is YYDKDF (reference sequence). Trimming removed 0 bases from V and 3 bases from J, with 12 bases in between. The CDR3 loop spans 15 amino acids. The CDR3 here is CATSRDLGTYYEQYF. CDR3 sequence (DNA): TGTGCCACCAGCAGAGACCTCGGGACTTACTACGAGCAGTACTTC.

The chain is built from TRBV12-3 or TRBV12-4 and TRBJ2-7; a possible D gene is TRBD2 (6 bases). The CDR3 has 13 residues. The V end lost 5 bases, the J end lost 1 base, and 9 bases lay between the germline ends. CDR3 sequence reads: CASSRDFSYEQYF. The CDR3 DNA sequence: TGTGCCAGCAGTCGGGACTTTTCCTACGAGCAGTACTTC.

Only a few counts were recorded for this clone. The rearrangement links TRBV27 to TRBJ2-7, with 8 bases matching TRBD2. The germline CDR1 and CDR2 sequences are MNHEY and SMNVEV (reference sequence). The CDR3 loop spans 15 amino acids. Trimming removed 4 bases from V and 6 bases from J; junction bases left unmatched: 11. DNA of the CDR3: TGTGCCAGCAGTTCTCTAGGGACTAGTTTACTCGAGCAGTACTTC. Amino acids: CASSSLGTSLLEQYF.

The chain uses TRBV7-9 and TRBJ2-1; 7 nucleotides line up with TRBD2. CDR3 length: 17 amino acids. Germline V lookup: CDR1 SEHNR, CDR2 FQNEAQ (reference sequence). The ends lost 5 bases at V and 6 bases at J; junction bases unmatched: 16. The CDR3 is CASSPPFGKRDVNEQFF. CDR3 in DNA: TGTGCCAGCAGCCCCCCGTTTGGCAAGCGGGACGTCAATGAGCAGTTCTTC.

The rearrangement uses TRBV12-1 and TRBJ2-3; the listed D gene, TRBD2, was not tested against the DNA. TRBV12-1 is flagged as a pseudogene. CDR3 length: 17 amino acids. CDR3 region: CASSFAQREGRTDTQYF. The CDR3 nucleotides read TGTGCCAGCAGCTTTGCCCAGCGGGAGGGGAGAACAGATACGCAGTATTTT.

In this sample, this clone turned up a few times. CDR3 sequence: CASSASGTSEEEQYF. The DNA of the CDR3 is TGTGCCAGCAGCGCCTCCGGGACTAGCGAGGAGGAGCAGTACTTC. This chain links TRBV7-2 with TRBJ2-7, with TRBD2 matching 10 bases. CDR1 SGHTA and CDR2 FQGNSA come from the germline V gene. After removal of 5 bases from V and 7 bases from J, the junction contained 11 bases not matched to a gene. This CDR3 is 15 amino acids long.

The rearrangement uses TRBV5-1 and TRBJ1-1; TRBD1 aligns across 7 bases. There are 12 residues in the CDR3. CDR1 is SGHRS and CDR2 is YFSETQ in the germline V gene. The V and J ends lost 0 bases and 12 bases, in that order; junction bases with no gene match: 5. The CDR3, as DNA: TGCGCCAGCAGCTTGGAGGCAGGGGGAACTTTCTTT. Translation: CASSLEAGGTFF.

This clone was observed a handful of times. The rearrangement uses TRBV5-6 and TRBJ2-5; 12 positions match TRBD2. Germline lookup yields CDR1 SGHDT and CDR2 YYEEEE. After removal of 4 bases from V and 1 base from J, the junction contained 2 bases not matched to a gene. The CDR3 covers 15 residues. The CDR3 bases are TGTGCCAGCAGCCAGACTAGCGGGGGCCAAGAGACCCAGTACTTC. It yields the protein CASSQTSGGQETQYF.